The clone carrying this T cell receptor beta chain has at least ten counts. Its target is unknown. One entry per CDR3 protein, called by TCRdb with MiXCR from the RACE reads. The sample consists of under 100,000 distinct CDR3 sequences, 10% of them appearing once. The CDR3 loop spans 12 amino acids. The germline V and J ends were trimmed by 6 bases and 5 bases, with 7 bases remaining between them. Per germline, CDR1 MDHEN and CDR2 SYDVKM. The data derive from a study of human T cells and chemical hapten exposure. Whole-study findings and limits: TCRs exceeding a frequency of 1 in 1000 stayed unchanged under DPC sensitization.

Time point: patch test 2, 6 weeks after DPC sensitization. Treatment given: therapeutic diphenylcyclopropenone sensitization with weekly scalp DPC. Blood sampling occurred before each patch-test application. This chain joins TRBV28 and TRBJ2-2, with unresolved D. Sequenced here: whole blood, sampled in connection with sensitization to the hapten diphenylcyclopropenone (DPC). The receptor comes from a woman aged 50 to 65 with alopecia areata. Some clones in this sample may be carry-over from other donors' samples. The CDR3 loop reads CASSPPTGELFF. The CDR3 DNA follows: TGTGCCAGCAGCCCCCCTACCGGGGAGCTGTTTTTT. The whole variable domain, remainder taken from reference TRBV28 and TRBJ2-2, is DVKVTQSSRYLVKRTGEKVFLECVQDMDHENMFWYRQDPGLGLRLIYFSYDVKMKEKGDIPEGYSVSREKKERFSLILESASTNQTSMYLCASSPPTGELFFGEGSRLTVL.